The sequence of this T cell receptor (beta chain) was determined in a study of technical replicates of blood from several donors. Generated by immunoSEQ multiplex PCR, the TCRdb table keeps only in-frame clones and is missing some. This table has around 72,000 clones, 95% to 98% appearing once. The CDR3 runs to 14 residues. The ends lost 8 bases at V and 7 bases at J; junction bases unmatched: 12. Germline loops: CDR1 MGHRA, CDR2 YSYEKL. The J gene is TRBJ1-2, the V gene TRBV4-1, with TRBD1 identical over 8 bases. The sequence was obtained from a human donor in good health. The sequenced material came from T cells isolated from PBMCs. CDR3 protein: CASGGTQGAGGYTF. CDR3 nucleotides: TGCGCCAGCGGTGGGACTCAGGGGGCAGGTGGCTACACCTTC.